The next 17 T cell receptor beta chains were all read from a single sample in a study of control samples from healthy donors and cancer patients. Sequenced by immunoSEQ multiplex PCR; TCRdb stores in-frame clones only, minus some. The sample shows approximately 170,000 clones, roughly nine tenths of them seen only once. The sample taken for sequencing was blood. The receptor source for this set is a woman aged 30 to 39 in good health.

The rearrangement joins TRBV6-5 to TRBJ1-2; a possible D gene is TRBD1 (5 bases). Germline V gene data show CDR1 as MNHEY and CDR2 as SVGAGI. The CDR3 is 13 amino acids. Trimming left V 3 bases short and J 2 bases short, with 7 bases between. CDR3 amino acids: CASSYTGNYGYTF. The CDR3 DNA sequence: TGTGCCAGCAGTTATACAGGAAACTATGGCTACACCTTC.

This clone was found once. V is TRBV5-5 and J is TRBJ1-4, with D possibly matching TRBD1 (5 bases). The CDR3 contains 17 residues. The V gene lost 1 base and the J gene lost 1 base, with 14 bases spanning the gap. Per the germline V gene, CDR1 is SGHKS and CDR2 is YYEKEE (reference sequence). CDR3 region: CASSLPRAGGTNEKLFF. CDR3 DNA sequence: TGTGCCAGCAGCTTGCCCCGCGCGGGGGGAACTAATGAAAAACTGTTTTTT.

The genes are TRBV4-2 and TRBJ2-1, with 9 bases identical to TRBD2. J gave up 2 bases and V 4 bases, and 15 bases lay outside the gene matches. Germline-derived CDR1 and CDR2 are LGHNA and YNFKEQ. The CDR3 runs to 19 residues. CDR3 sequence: CASSRASTSGIATYNEQFF. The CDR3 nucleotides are TGTGCCAGCAGCCGGGCTTCGACTAGCGGCATCGCAACCTACAATGAGCAGTTCTTC.

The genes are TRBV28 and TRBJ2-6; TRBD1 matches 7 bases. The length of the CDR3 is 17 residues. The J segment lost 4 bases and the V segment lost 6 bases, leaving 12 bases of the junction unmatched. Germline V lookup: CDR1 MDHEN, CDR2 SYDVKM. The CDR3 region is CASSIRDRALGANVLTF. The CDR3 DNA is TGTGCCAGCAGCATCCGGGACAGAGCATTGGGGGCCAACGTCCTGACTTTC.

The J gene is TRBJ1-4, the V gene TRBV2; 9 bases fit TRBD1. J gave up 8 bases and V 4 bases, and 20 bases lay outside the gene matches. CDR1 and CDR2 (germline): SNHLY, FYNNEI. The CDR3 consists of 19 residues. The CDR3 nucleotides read TGTGCCAGCAGTGCCCCAAGGACAGGGGTCTCTCTATGGGTAGAAAAACTGTTTTTT. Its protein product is CASSAPRTGVSLWVEKLFF.

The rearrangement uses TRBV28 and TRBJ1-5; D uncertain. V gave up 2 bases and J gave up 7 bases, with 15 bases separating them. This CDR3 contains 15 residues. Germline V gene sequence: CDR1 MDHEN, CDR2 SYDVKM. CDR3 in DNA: TGTGCCAGCAGTTTAACGGGTCCCGGGAACCAGCCCCAGCATTTT. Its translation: CASSLTGPGNQPQHF.

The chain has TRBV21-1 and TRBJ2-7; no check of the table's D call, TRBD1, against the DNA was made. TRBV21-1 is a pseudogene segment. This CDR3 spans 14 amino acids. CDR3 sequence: CASSSNRGRDEQYF. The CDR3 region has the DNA TGTGCCAGCAGCTCTAACAGGGGGCGAGACGAGCAGTACTTC.

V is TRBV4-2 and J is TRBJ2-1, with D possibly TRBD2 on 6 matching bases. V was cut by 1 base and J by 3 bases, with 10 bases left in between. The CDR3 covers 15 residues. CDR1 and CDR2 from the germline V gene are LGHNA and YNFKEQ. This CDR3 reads CASSQGLEGYNEQFF. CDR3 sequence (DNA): TGTGCCAGCAGCCAAGGTTTGGAGGGCTACAATGAGCAGTTCTTC.

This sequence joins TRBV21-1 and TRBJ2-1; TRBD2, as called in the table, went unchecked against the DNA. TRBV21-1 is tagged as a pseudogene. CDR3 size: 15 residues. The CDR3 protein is CASSKGGLADNEQFF. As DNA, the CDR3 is TGTGCCAGCAGCAAGGGAGGACTAGCGGACAATGAGCAGTTCTTC.

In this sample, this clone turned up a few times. The CDR3 DNA reads TGCGCCAGCAGCCAAGTTAATAGCAATCAGCCCCAGCATTTT. Translating it yields CASSQVNSNQPQHF. The V and J genes are TRBV4-1 and TRBJ1-5, with D uncertain. There are 14 residues in the CDR3. The germline CDR1 and CDR2 sequences are MGHRA and YSYEKL. V shed 1 base and J shed 0 bases, with 4 bases lying between them.

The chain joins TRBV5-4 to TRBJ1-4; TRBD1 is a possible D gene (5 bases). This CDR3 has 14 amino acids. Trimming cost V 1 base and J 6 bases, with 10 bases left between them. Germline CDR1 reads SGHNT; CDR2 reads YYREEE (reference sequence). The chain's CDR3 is CASSLMDTDEKLFF. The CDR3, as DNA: TGTGCCAGCAGCTTGATGGACACAGATGAAAAACTGTTTTTT.

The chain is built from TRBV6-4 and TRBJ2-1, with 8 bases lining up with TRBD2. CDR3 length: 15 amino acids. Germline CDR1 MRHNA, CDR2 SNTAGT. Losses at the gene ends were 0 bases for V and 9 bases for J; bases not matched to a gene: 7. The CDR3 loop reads CASSDSSSGSGEQFF. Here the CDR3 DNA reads TGTGCCAGCAGTGACTCGAGCAGCGGGAGTGGTGAGCAGTTCTTC.

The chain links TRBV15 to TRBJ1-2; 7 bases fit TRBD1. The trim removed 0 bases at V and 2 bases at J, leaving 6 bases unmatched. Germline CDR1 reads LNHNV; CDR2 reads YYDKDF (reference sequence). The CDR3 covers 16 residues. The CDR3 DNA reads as TGTGCCACCAGCAGAGATGCCGGGACAGACAACTATGGCTACACCTTC. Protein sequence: CATSRDAGTDNYGYTF.

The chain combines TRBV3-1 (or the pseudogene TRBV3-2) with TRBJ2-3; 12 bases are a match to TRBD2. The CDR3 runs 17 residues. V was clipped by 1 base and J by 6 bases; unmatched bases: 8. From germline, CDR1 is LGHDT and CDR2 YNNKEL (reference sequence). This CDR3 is CASSQGTSGRRRDTQYF. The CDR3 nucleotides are TGTGCCAGCAGCCAAGGCACTAGCGGGAGGAGGAGGGATACGCAGTATTTT.

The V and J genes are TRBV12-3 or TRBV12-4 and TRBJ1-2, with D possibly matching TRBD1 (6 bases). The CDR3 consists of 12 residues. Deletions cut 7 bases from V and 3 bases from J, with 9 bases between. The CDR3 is CASKQGDYGYTF. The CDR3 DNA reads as TGTGCCAGCAAACAGGGCGACTATGGCTACACCTTC.

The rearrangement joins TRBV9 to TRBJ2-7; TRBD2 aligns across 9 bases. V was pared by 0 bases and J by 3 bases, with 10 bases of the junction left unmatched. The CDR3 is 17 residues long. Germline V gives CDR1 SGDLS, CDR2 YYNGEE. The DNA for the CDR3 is TGTGCCAGCAGCGTAGGTGGGGCGGGAGGGCCGGGCTACGAGCAGTACTTC. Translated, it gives CASSVGGAGGPGYEQYF.

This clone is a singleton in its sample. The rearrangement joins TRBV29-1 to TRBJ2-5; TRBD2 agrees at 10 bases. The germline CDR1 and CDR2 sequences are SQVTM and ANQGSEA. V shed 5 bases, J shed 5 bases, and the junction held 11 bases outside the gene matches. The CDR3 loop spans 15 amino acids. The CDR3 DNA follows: TGCAGCGTTTCTCTAGCGGGAGACACTAGGGAGACCCAGTACTTC. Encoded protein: CSVSLAGDTRETQYF.